The clone carrying this T cell receptor beta chain has ten or more counts. This record comes from a study of low-dose radiotherapy and immunotherapy resistance in tumors. Time point specified: before trial treatment. Along with nivolumab and ipilimumab, donors received aspirin, low-dose cyclophosphamide and low-dose radiotherapy. Inclusion covered patients whose advanced solid tumors lacked tumor-infiltrating lymphocytes. Covering alpha and beta chains, TRAV- and TRBV-specific primers were used for the first-strand cDNA. With a constant-region primer and a V-primer adapter, TCRs were subjected to about 20 PCR cycles of amplification. TCRdb analysed the reads with MiXCR anew, one entry per CDR3 protein. This sample yields under 90,000 distinct CDR3 sequences, of which 18% are seen a single time; 2.8% belongs to the top ten. Germline lookup yields CDR1 DFQATT and CDR2 SNEGSKA (reference sequence). The CDR3 consists of 17 residues. The V and J ends lost 6 bases and 0 bases, in that order; junction bases with no gene match: 13.

Here the sequenced sample was PBMCs, taken before treatment. The gene calls are TRBV20-1 and TRBJ1-5; TRBD1 aligns across 8 bases. The sequence derives from a male donor with prostate cancer. Written as DNA, the CDR3 is TGCAGTGCCGAAACAGACAGGGGCCGGGGTAGCAATCAGCCCCAGCATTTT. The encoded protein is CSAETDRGRGSNQPQHF.